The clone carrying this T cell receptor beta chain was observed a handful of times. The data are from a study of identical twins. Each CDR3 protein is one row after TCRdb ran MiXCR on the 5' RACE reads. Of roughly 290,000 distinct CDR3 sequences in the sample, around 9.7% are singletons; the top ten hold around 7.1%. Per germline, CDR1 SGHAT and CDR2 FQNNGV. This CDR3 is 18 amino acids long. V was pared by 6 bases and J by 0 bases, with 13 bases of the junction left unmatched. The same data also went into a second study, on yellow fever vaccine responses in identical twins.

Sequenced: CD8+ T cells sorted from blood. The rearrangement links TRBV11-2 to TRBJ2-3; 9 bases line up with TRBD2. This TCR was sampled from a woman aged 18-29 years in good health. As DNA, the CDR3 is TGTGCCAGCAGTCCGACTAGCGGCCACATCATTAGCACAGATACGCAGTATTTT. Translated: CASSPTSGHIISTDTQYF.